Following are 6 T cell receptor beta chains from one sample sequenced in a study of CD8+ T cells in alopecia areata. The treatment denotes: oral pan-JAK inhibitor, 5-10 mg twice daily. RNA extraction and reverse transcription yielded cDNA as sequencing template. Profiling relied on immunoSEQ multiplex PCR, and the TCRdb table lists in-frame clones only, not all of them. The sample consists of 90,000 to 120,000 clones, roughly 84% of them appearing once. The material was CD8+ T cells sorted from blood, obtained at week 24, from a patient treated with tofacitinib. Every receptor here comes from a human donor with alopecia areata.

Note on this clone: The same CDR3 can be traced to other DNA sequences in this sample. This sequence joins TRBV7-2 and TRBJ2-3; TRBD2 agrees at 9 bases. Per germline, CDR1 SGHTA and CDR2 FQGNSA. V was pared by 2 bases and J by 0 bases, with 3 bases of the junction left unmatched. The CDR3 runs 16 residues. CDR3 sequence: CASSLLAGLSTDTQYF. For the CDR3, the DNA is TGTGCCAGCAGCTTACTAGCGGGGTTGAGCACAGATACGCAGTATTTT.

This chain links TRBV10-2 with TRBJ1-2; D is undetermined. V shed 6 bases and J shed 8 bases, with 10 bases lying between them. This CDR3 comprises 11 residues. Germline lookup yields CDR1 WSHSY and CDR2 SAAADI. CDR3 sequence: CASSPGRGYTF. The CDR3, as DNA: TGCGCCAGCAGCCCTGGGCGAGGCTACACCTTC.

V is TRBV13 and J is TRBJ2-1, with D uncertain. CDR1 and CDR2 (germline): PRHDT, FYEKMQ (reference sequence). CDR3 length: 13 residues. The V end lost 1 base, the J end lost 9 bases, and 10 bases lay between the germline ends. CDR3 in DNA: TGTGCCAGCAGCTTAGACGACGGCGGTGAGCAGTTCTTC. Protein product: CASSLDDGGEQFF.

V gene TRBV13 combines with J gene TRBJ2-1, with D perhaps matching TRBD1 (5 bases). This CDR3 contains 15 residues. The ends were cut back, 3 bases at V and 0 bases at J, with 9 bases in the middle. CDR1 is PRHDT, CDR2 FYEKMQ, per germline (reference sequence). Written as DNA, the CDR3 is TGTGCCAGCAGCTTGACAGCTGGCTCCTACAATGAGCAGTTCTTC. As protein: CASSLTAGSYNEQFF.

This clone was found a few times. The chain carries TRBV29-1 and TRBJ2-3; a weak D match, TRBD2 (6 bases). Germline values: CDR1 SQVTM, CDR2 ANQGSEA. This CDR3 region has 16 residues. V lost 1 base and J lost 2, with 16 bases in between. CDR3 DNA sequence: TGCAGCGTTGAAGGGGGGGACGCACAGTCCACAGATACGCAGTATTTT. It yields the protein CSVEGGDAQSTDTQYF.

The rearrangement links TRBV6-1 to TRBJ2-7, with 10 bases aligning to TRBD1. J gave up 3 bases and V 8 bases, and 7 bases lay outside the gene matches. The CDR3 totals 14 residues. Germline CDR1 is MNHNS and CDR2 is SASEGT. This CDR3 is CASEQTGGFYEQYF. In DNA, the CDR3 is TGTGCCAGCGAGCAGACAGGGGGCTTCTACGAGCAGTACTTC.